One sample yielded the 5 T cell receptor beta chains listed below, sequenced in a study of blood T cell repertoires in COVID-19. Some clones are missing from TCRdb's copy, which holds only in-frame ones; the method was immunoSEQ multiplex PCR. The data show roughly 140,000 clones, with approximately 82% seen just once and around 6.7% held by the top ten. Material: peripheral blood. These receptors all come from a woman in her 50s in a cohort sampled during active or convalescent COVID-19.

This chain uses TRBV23-1 with TRBJ2-4; 8 bases line up with TRBD2. Being an ORF, TRBV23-1 has a function that is uncertain. This CDR3 region has 17 residues. Germline trimming cut 1 base from V and 2 bases from J; bases unmatched to any gene: 7. CDR3 sequence reads: CASSQWREDGTKNIQYF. The CDR3 DNA sequence: TGCGCCAGCAGTCAATGGCGGGAGGATGGAACCAAAAACATTCAGTACTTC.

This clone was counted a single time. The chain links TRBV11-3 to TRBJ1-2; possible D gene TRBD1, 6 bases. The CDR3 totals 18 residues. Germline V gene data show CDR1 as SGHNT and CDR2 as YENEEA. V lost 5 bases and J 1 base, leaving 23 bases between the germline ends. The CDR3 region has the DNA TGTGCCAGCAGCCACAATACTAACCGGGACATCTATAACTATGGCTACACCTTC. Translated: CASSHNTNRDIYNYGYTF.

The V call is TRBV24-1, the J call TRBJ2-3; TRBD2 matches at 8 bases. With 7 bases clipped from V and 2 bases from J, the junction kept 4 bases outside the gene matches. Germline V gene sequence: CDR1 KGHDR, CDR2 SFDVKD. The CDR3 has 14 amino acids. CDR3 DNA: TGTGCCACCAGCCCGGGGGGGTTCACAGATACGCAGTATTTT. It codes for CATSPGGFTDTQYF.

V gene TRBV5-1 combines with J gene TRBJ2-1, with a weak D call TRBD1 (5 bases). The CDR3 is made up of 15 amino acids. The V end lost 6 bases, the J end lost 0 bases, and 13 bases lay between the germline ends. The germline gives CDR1 SGHRS, CDR2 YFSETQ. CDR3 nucleotides: TGCGCCAGCACCCTAACAGGACACTCCTACAATGAGCAGTTCTTC. This sequence encodes CASTLTGHSYNEQFF.

Here the CDR3 reads CASSHGGLPFF. CDR3 DNA sequence: TGTGCCAGCAGTCACGGAGGCCTGCCGTTCTTC. The chain uses TRBV6-2 or TRBV6-3 and TRBJ2-1, with D perhaps matching TRBD2 (5 bases). V lost 5 bases, J lost 15 bases, and 14 bases lay in between. The CDR3 is made up of 11 amino acids. CDR1 is MNHEY and CDR2 is SVGEGT in the germline V gene.